A selection of T cell receptor beta chains follows, all from one sample in a study of blood T cell repertoires in COVID-19. Assay used: immunoSEQ multiplex PCR; TCRdb lists only in-frame clones, some missing. The sample lists approximately 180,000 clones, more than 75% seen once, with around 2.3% in the top ten. Material: peripheral blood. The receptors shown here come from a man between 40 and 49 years old with active or convalescent COVID-19. The CDR3 runs from the conserved cysteine through the conserved F or W. The D gene is left open where the match is weak. Clone size is shown for a subset of rows, as once, few, many or a class of expanded clone.

>TRBJ1-1|.|TRBD1|TRBV5-1
CASSPGTGLTEAFF
TGCGCCAGCAGCCCCGGGACAGGGCTGACTGAAGCTTTCTTT
>TRBJ1-1|.|TRBD1|TRBV4-2
CASSPRDRGRDTEAFF
TGTGCCAGCAGCCCTCGGGACAGGGGGCGCGACACTGAAGCTTTCTTT
>TRBJ2-5|once|TRBD2|TRBV18
CASSPASGGTQETQYF
TGTGCCAGCTCACCTGCCAGCGGGGGTACCCAAGAGACCCAGTACTTC
>TRBJ2-2|.|TRBD2|TRBV27
CASRPSGGEKMGGELFF
TGTGCCAGCAGGCCATCCGGGGGGGAAAAAATGGGCGGGGAGCTGTTTTTT
>TRBJ1-2|once|.|TRBV11-2
CASSLSLGGVYGYTF
TGTGCCAGCAGCCTGAGCCTAGGGGGGGTGTATGGCTACACCTTC
>TRBJ1-2|.|TRBD1|TRBV30
CAWSVVRQGTFGYTF
TGTGCCTGGAGTGTGGTGAGACAGGGGACCTTTGGCTACACCTTC
>TRBJ1-2|.|.|TRBV14
CAILQQRGYGYTF
TGTGCCATCCTGCAGCAAAGGGGCTATGGCTACACCTTC
>TRBJ2-1|.|.|TRBV6-2/TRBV6-3
CASSYSAGQFF
TGTGCCAGCAGTTACTCGGCGGGGCAGTTCTTC
>TRBJ1-1|.|.|TRBV6-5
CASSYSTMNTEAFF
TGTGCCAGCAGTTACAGTACTATGAACACTGAAGCTTTCTTT
>TRBJ2-7|.|TRBD1|TRBV10-3
CAISESQGWTYEQYF
TGTGCCATCAGTGAGTCACAGGGGTGGACCTACGAGCAGTACTTC
>TRBJ2-3|.|.|TRBV5-8
CASRRADTQYF
TGTGCCAGCAGGCGGGCAGATACGCAGTATTTT
>TRBJ1-2|.|.|TRBV30
CAWSPGGAGGYTF
TGTGCCTGGAGCCCGGGGGGGGCCGGCGGCTACACCTTC
>TRBJ2-5|.|.|TRBV12-3/TRBV12-4
CASRPWTAETQYF
TGTGCCAGCAGGCCCTGGACAGCCGAGACCCAGTACTTC
>TRBJ2-3|.|TRBD2|TRBV6-5
CASRTLAGVSDTQYF
TGTGCCAGCAGGACTCTAGCGGGGGTGTCAGATACGCAGTATTTT
>TRBJ1-6|.|TRBD1|TRBV6-6
CASTSTGGHPNSPLHF
TGTGCCAGCACCTCTACAGGGGGGCACCCCAATTCACCCCTCCACTTT
>TRBJ2-2|.|.|TRBV4-1
CASRLAARAGELFF
TGCGCCAGCAGGTTAGCAGCTCGGGCCGGGGAGCTGTTTTTT
>TRBJ2-2|.|.|TRBV5-6
CASSVISGAGELFF
TGTGCCAGCAGCGTTATTAGTGGAGCCGGGGAGCTGTTTTTT
>TRBJ1-3|few|TRBD1|TRBV5-1
CASSLDRGGNTIYF
TGCGCCAGCAGCCTCGACAGGGGAGGAAACACCATATATTTT
>TRBJ1-2|few|.|TRBV6-6
CASSYGEGWLDGYTF
TGTGCCAGCAGTTACGGGGAGGGTTGGTTGGATGGCTACACCTTC
>TRBJ1-6|.|TRBD1|TRBV19
CASRPGQGYNSPLHF
TGTGCCAGTAGACCAGGACAGGGTTATAATTCACCCCTCCACTTT
>TRBJ2-3|.|TRBD2|TRBV7-6
CASSRLAGGNPSTDTQYF
TGTGCCAGCAGTCGACTAGCGGGGGGCAACCCTAGCACAGATACGCAGTATTTT
>TRBJ1-2|.|.|TRBV19
CASSIPTGYGYTF
TGTGCCAGTAGTATTCCTACGGGCTATGGCTACACCTTC
>TRBJ1-2|.|TRBD1|TRBV28
CASSFISGTGAGYTF
TGTGCCAGCAGTTTTATTTCCGGGACAGGGGCTGGCTACACCTTC
>TRBJ1-5|.|.|TRBV2
CASSFEREQPQHF
TGTGCCAGCAGTTTCGAGCGGGAGCAGCCCCAGCATTTT
>TRBJ2-2|.|TRBD1|TRBV6-5
CASSLDPGQGTGELFF
TGTGCCAGCAGTTTGGACCCGGGACAGGGCACCGGGGAGCTGTTTTTT
>TRBJ1-2|.|.|TRBV7-9
CASSPGGRVGTGYTF
TGTGCCAGCAGCCCTGGGGGCAGGGTGGGCACTGGCTACACCTTC
>TRBJ1-1|once|.|TRBV5-5
CASSSTGTSGTEAFF
TGTGCCAGCAGCTCGACCGGGACATCTGGCACTGAAGCTTTCTTT
>TRBJ1-3|.|.|TRBV7-8
CASSLTGNTIYF
TGTGCCAGCAGCTTAACAGGAAACACCATATATTTT
>TRBJ1-2|.|.|TRBV7-9
CASSLEGGVENGYTF
TGTGCCAGCAGCTTGGAAGGGGGGGTGGAGAATGGCTACACCTTC